These 10 T cell receptor beta chains share one sample of origin, sequenced in a study of early T cells in non-severe SARS-CoV-2 infection. One entry per CDR3 protein results from TCRdb running MiXCR on the 5' RACE reads. The repertoire consists of about 22,000 distinct CDR3 sequences, with roughly 4.5% occurring once and the leading ten covering less than 20%. Sequencing was done on a sample of whole blood. These receptor sequences come from an adult who was a healthcare worker with PCR-confirmed SARS-CoV-2 infection or an uninfected control (not recorded which).

This clonotype was counted ten times or more. The chain employs TRBV29-1 and TRBJ1-1; the D is unclear. Per germline, CDR1 SQVTM and CDR2 ANQGSEA. The ends were cut back, 6 bases at V and 11 bases at J, with 16 bases in the middle. The CDR3 consists of 11 residues. The CDR3 sequence: CSVRVRSYAFF. The DNA for the CDR3 is TGCAGCGTCCGGGTGCGGTCGTACGCTTTCTTT.

The J gene is TRBJ2-7, the V gene TRBV9, with 9 bases fitting TRBD1. The CDR3 length is 16 residues. V shed 0 bases and J 2 bases; nucleotides not matched to a gene: 6. CDR1 SGDLS and CDR2 YYNGEE come from the germline V gene. The CDR3 DNA reads as TGTGCCAGCAGCGTAGCTGGACAGGGGACAACCTACGAGCAGTACTTC. Protein product: CASSVAGQGTTYEQYF.

Ten or more counts support this clonotype. The chain combines TRBV10-1 with TRBJ1-3; D is uncertain. V was clipped by 1 base and J by 3 bases, with 4 bases between them. CDR1 is WNHNN, CDR2 SYGVQD, per germline (reference sequence). CDR3 length: 13 amino acids. As DNA, the CDR3 is TGCGCCAGCAGTGAGTTCCTTGGAAACACCATATATTTT. Residues: CASSEFLGNTIYF.

This clonotype occurred a few times. This chain uses TRBV20-1 with TRBJ2-1; 9 nucleotides agree with TRBD1. Looked up from germline, CDR1 is DFQATT and CDR2 is SNEGSKA (reference sequence). After removal of 6 bases from V and 5 bases from J, the junction contained 11 bases not matched to a gene. This CDR3 has 15 amino acids. The CDR3 nucleotides read TGCAGTGCCCTCACCGGGACAGGGTCCGACAATGAGCAGTTCTTC. The encoded protein is CSALTGTGSDNEQFF.

This clonotype appeared many times. The gene calls are TRBV5-4 and TRBJ2-5; 8 bases match TRBD1. CDR1 and CDR2 (germline): SGHNT, YYREEE (reference sequence). The CDR3 consists of 15 residues. With 5 bases clipped from V and 2 bases from J, the junction kept 8 bases outside the gene matches. CDR3 bases: TGTGCCAGCAGACCGGACAGGGCCCCTCAAGAGACCCAGTACTTC. It yields the protein CASRPDRAPQETQYF.

This clonotype was seen ten or more times. This chain uses TRBV11-2 with TRBJ2-5; D remains unclear. The V end lost 0 bases, the J end lost 9 bases, and 14 bases lay between the germline ends. CDR3 size: 14 residues. The V gene's germline CDR1 is SGHAT and CDR2 FQNNGV. As DNA, the CDR3 is TGTGCCAGCAGCTTAGATCAGGTCGTCCAGGCCCAGTACTTC. It codes for CASSLDQVVQAQYF. The variable domain in full, with the rest retrieved from reference TRBV11-2 and TRBJ2-5, is EAGVAQSPRYKIIEKRQSVAFWCNPISGHATLYWYQQILGQGPKLLIQFQNNGVVDDSQLPKDRFSAERLKGVDSTLKIQPAKLEDSAVYLCASSLDQVVQAQYFGPGTRLLVL.

This clonotype was seen ten or more times. The chain recombines TRBV29-1 with TRBJ2-7; 10 bases are shared with TRBD1. CDR3 length: 15 residues. Germline CDR1 SQVTM, CDR2 ANQGSEA. The V and J ends lost 0 bases and 0 bases, in that order; junction bases with no gene match: 2. The CDR3 reads CSVEEGDRGSYEQYF. Written as DNA, the CDR3 is TGCAGCGTTGAAGAGGGGGACAGGGGCTCCTACGAGCAGTACTTC.

This clonotype was counted many times. V gene TRBV2 combines with J gene TRBJ2-5, with D possibly TRBD2 on 5 matching bases. Deletions cut 4 bases from V and 5 bases from J, with 17 bases between. The length of the CDR3 is 15 residues. Germline V gives CDR1 SNHLY, CDR2 FYNNEI. CDR3 loop: CASSAAEDPGETQYF. The CDR3 DNA reads as TGTGCCAGCAGTGCGGCGGAGGACCCGGGGGAGACCCAGTACTTC.

The chain has TRBV7-3 and TRBJ2-1, with TRBD2 matching 8 bases. The V and J ends lost 6 bases and 1 base, in that order; junction bases with no gene match: 5. The CDR3 is made up of 15 amino acids. CDR1 and CDR2 (germline): SGHTA, FQGTGA. The CDR3 region is CASSQLAVSYNEQFF. The CDR3 coding sequence is TGTGCCAGCAGTCAACTAGCGGTTTCCTACAATGAGCAGTTCTTC.

This clonotype came up a few times. J is TRBJ1-4 and V is TRBV20-1, with 7 nucleotides matching TRBD1. J was trimmed by 6 bases and V by 5 bases; bases with no gene match: 9. CDR1 and CDR2 (germline): DFQATT, SNEGSKA (reference sequence). This CDR3 region has 14 residues. The CDR3 spells CSAPFAQGDEKLFF. The CDR3 nucleotides are TGCAGTGCTCCCTTCGCCCAGGGGGATGAAAAACTGTTTTTT.